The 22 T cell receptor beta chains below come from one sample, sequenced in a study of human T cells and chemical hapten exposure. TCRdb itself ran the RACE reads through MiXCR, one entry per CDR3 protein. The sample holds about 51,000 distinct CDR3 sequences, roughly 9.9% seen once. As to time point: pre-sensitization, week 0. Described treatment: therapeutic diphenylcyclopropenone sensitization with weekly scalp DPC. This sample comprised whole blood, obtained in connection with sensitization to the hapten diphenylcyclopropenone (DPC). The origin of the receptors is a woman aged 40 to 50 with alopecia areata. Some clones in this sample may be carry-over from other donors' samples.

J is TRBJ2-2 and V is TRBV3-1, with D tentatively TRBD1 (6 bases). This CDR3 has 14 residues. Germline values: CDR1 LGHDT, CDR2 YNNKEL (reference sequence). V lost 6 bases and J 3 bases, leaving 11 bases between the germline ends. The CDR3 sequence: CASRPGQDTGELFF. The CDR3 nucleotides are TGTGCCAGCAGGCCGGGACAAGACACCGGGGAGCTGTTTTTT.

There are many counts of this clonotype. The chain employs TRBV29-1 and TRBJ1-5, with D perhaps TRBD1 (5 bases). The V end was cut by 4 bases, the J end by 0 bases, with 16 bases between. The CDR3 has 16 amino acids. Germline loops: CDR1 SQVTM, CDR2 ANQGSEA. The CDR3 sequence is CSVGVGRADSNQPQHF. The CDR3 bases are TGCAGCGTTGGAGTTGGCAGGGCGGATAGCAATCAGCCCCAGCATTTT.

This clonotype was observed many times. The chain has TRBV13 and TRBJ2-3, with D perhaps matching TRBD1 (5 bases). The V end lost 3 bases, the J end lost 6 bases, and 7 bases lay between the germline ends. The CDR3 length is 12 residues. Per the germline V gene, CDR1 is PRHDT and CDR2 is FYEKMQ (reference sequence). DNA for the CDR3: TGTGCCAGCAGCTTCTCAGGGGATACGCAGTATTTT. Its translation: CASSFSGDTQYF.

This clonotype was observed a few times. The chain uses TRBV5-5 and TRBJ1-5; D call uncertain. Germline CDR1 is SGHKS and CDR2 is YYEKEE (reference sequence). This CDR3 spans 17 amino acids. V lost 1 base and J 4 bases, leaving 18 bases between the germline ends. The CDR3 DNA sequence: TGTGCCAGCAGCTTGACGGGAGGGAGTTGGGCTAATCAGCCCCAGCATTTT. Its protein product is CASSLTGGSWANQPQHF.

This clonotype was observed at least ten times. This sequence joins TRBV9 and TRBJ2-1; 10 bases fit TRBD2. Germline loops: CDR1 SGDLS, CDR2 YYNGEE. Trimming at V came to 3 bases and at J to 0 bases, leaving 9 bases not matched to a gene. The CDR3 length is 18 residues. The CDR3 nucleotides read TGTGCCAGCAGCGGCATAGCGGGGGGCCCAAGCTCCTACAATGAGCAGTTCTTC. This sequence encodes CASSGIAGGPSSYNEQFF.

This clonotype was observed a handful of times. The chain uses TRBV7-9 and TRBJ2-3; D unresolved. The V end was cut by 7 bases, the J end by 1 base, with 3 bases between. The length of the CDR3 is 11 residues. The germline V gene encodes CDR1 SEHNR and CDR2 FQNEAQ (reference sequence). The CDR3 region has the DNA TGTGCCAGCATAGGCACAGATACGCAGTATTTT. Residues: CASIGTDTQYF.

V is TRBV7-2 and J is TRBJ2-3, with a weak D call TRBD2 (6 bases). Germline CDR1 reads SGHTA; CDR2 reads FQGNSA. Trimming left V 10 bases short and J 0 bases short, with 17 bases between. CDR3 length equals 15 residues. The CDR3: CAKSGGDSSTDTQYF. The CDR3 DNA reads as TGTGCCAAAAGTGGAGGGGATTCTAGCACAGATACGCAGTATTTT. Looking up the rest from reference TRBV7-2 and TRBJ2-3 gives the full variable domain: GAGVSQSPSNKVTEKGKDVELRCDPISGHTALYWYRQSLGQGLEFLIYFQGNSAPDKSGLPSDRFSAERTGGSVSTLTIQRTQQEDSAVYLCAKSGGDSSTDTQYFGPGTRLTVL.

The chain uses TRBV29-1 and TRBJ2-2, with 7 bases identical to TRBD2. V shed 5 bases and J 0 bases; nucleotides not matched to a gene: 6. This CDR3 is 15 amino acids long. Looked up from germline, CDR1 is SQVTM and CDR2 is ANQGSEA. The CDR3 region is CSVKRTSPNTGELFF. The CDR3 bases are TGCAGCGTTAAAAGGACTAGTCCGAACACCGGGGAGCTGTTTTTT.

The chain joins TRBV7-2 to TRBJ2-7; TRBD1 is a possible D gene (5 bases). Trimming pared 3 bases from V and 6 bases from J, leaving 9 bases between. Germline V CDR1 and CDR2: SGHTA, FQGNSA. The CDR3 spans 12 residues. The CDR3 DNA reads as TGTGCCAGCAGCTTCCGGCAGGGCGAGCAGTACTTC. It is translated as CASSFRQGEQYF.

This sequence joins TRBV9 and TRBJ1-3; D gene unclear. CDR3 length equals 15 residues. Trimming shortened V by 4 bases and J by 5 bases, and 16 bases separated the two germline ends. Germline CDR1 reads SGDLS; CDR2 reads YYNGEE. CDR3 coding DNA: TGTGCCAGCAGCACGGACGGCCATGAAAGAAACACCATATATTTT. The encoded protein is CASSTDGHERNTIYF.

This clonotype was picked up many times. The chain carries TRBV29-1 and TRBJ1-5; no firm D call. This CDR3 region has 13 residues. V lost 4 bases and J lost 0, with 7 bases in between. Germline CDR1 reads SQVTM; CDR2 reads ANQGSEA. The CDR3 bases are TGCAGCGTTGGGTCAGGTAGCAATCAGCCCCAGCATTTT. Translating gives CSVGSGSNQPQHF.

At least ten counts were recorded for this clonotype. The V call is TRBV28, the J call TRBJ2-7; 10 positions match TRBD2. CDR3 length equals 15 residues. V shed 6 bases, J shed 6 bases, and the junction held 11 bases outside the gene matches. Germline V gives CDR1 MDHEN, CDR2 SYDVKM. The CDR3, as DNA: TGTGCCAGCAGCCTTAGCGGGGGGCCCACTTCCGAGCAGTACTTC. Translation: CASSLSGGPTSEQYF. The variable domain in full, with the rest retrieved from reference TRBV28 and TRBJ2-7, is DVKVTQSSRYLVKRTGEKVFLECVQDMDHENMFWYRQDPGLGLRLIYFSYDVKMKEKGDIPEGYSVSREKKERFSLILESASTNQTSMYLCASSLSGGPTSEQYFGPGTRLTVT.

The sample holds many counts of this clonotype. The CDR3 here is CASSPSGGTDTQYF. CDR3 coding DNA: TGTGCCAGCAGCCCTAGCGGGGGCACAGATACGCAGTATTTT. The rearrangement uses TRBV6-4 and TRBJ2-3; TRBD2 aligns across 9 bases. The CDR3 has 14 amino acids. CDR1 MRHNA and CDR2 SNTAGT come from the germline V gene. Trimming took 6 bases from V and 1 from J; bases not matched to a gene: 2.

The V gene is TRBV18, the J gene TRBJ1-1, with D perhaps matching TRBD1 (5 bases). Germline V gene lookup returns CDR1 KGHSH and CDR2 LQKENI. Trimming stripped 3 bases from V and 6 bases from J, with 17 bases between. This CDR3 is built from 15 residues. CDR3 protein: CASSPYGGEEAEAFF. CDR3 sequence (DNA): TGTGCCAGCTCACCTTATGGGGGGGAAGAGGCTGAAGCTTTCTTT.

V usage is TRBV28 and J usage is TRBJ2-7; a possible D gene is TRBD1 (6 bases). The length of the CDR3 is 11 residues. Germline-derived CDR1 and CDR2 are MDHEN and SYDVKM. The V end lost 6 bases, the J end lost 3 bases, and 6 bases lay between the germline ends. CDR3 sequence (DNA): TGTGCCAGCAGGGACAGCTACGAGCAGTACTTC. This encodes CASRDSYEQYF.

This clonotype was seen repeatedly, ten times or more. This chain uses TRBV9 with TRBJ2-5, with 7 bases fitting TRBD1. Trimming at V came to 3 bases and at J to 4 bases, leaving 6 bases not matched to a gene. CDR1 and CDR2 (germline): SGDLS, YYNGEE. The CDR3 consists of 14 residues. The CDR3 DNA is TGTGCCAGCAGCGCTACCGACAGGGTAGAGACCCAGTACTTC. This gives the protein CASSATDRVETQYF. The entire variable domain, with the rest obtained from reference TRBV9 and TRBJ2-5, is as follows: DSGVTQTPKHLITATGQRVTLRCSPRSGDLSVYWYQQSLDQGLQFLIQYYNGEERAKGNILERFSAQQFPDLHSELNLSSLELGDSALYFCASSATDRVETQYFGPGTRLLVL.

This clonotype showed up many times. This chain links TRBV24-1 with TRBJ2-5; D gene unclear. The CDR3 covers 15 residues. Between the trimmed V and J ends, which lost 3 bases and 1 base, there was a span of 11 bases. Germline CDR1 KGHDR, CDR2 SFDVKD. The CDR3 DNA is TGTGCCACCAGTGATACCTCAGGCTTCCAAGAGACCCAGTACTTC. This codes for CATSDTSGFQETQYF.

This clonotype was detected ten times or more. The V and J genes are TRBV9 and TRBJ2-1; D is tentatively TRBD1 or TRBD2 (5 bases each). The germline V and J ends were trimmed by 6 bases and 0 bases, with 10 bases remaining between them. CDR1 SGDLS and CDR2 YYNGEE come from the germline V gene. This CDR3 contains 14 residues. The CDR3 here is CASNLGVSYNEQFF. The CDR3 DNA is TGTGCCAGCAATCTGGGGGTCTCCTACAATGAGCAGTTCTTC.

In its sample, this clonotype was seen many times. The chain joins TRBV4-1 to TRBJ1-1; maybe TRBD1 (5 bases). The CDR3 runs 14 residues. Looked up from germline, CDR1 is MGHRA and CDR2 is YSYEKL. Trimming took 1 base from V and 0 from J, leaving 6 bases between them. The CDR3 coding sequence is TGCGCCAGCAGCCAAGGGGACTTGAACACTGAAGCTTTCTTT. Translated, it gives CASSQGDLNTEAFF.

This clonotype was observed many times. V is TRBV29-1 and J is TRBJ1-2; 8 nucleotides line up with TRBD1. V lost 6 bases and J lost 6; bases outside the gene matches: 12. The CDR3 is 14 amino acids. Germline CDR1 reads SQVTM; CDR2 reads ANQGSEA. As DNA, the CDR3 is TGCAGCGTCGACCAATCGACAGGGGTAAATGGCTACACCTTC. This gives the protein CSVDQSTGVNGYTF. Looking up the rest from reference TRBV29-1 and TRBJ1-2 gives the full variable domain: SAVISQKPSRDICQRGTSLTIQCQVDSQVTMMFWYRQQPGQSLTLIATANQGSEATYESGFVIDKFPISRPNLTFSTLTVSNMSPEDSSIYLCSVDQSTGVNGYTFGSGTRLTVV.

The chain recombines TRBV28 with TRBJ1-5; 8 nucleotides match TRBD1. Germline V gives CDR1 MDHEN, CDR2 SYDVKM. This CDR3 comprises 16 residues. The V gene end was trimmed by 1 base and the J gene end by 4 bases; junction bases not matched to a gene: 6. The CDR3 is CASSLYSGGGNQPQHF. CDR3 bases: TGTGCCAGCAGTTTATACTCAGGGGGCGGAAATCAGCCCCAGCATTTT. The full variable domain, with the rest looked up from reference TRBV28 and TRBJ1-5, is DVKVTQSSRYLVKRTGEKVFLECVQDMDHENMFWYRQDPGLGLRLIYFSYDVKMKEKGDIPEGYSVSREKKERFSLILESASTNQTSMYLCASSLYSGGGNQPQHFGDGTRLSIL.

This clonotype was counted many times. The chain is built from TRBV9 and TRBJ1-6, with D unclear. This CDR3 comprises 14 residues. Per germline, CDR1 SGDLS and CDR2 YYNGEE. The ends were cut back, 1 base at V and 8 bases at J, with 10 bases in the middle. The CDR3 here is CASSVRADDSPLHF. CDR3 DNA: TGTGCCAGCAGCGTACGGGCCGACGATTCACCCCTCCACTTT.